The TCR beta chain described here comes from a study of response to subunit inactivated influenza vaccine. The CDR3 spans 18 residues. V lost 4 bases, J lost 4 bases, and 12 bases stayed unmatched. Germline values: CDR1 SGHAT, CDR2 FQDESV (reference sequence). TCRdb used MiXCR to reprocess the RT-PCR reads, holding one entry per CDR3 protein. The profile shows fewer than 600,000 distinct CDR3 sequences, 6% to 9% of them singletons. The sequencing used PBMCs from blood, collected about 24 months after vaccination. This chain joins TRBV11-1 and TRBJ2-1; 11 bases match TRBD2. This clonotype originated in a man aged 50 to 69 who received an inactivated influenza vaccine. The CDR3 sequence: CASSSKTRLAGTYNEQFF. The CDR3 region has the DNA TGTGCCAGCAGCTCGAAGACCCGACTAGCGGGGACGTACAATGAGCAGTTCTTC.